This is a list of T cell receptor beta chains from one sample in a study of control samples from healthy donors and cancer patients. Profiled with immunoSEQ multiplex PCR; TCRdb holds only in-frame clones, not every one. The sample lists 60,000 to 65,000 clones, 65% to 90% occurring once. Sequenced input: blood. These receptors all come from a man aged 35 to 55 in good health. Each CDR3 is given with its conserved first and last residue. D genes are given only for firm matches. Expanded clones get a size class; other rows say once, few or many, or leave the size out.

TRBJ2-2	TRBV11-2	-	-	CASSLDTGELFF	TGTGCCAGCAGCTTAGATACGGGGGAGCTGTTTTTT
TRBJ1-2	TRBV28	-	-	CAGQEGSANYGYTF	TGTGCCGGCCAGGAGGGGTCGGCGAACTATGGCTACACCTTC
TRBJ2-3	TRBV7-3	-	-	CASSIPGTRSTDTQYF	TGTGCCAGCAGCATCCCCGGGACTCGAAGCACAGATACGCAGTATTTT
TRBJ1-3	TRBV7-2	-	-	CASSPPPSRVSLAGNTIYF	TGTGCCAGCAGCCCACCCCCGAGCAGGGTGAGTTTGGCTGGAAACACCATATATTTT
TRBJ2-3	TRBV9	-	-	CASTYNTQYF	TGTGCCAGCACCTACAATACGCAGTATTTT
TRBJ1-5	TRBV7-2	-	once	CASSFSGTLTPNQPQHF	TGTGCCAGCAGCTTCTCCGGGACCCTAACTCCCAATCAGCCCCAGCATTTT
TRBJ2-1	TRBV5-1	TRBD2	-	CASRRSGGYGNEQFF	TGCGCCAGTAGAAGAAGCGGGGGGTACGGCAATGAGCAGTTCTTC
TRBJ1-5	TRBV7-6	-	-	CASSLAADGGGDQPQHF	TGTGCCAGCAGCTTAGCGGCCGACGGGGGCGGCGATCAGCCCCAGCATTTT
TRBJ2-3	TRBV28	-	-	CASSLQVSTDTQYF	TGTGCCAGCAGTTTGCAGGTTAGCACAGATACGCAGTATTTT
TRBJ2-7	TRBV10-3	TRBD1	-	CAIRTGTGAGGSYEQYF	TGTGCCATCAGAACCGGGACAGGGGCCGGGGGCTCCTACGAGCAGTACTTC
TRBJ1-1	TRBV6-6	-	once	CASSYVGHEAFF	TGTGCCAGCAGTTACGTGGGCCATGAAGCTTTCTTT
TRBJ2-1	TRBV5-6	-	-	CASSFFRNPDYNEQFF	TGTGCCAGCAGCTTTTTTCGAAACCCCGATTACAATGAGCAGTTCTTC
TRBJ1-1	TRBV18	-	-	CASSPGTVNTEAFF	TGTGCCAGCTCACCGGGAACGGTGAACACTGAAGCTTTCTTT
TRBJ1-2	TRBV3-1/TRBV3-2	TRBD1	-	CASSPRTGDNYGYTF	TGTGCCAGCAGCCCCAGGACAGGCGATAACTATGGCTACACCTTC
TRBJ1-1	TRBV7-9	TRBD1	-	CASSRGQSDTEAFF	TGTGCCAGCAGCCGGGGACAGTCCGACACTGAAGCTTTCTTT
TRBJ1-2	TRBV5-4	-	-	CASSLGRGENGYTF	TGTGCCAGCAGCTTGGGTAGAGGGGAGAATGGCTACACCTTC
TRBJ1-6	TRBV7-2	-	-	CASSFRVVSYNSPLHF	TGTGCCAGCAGCTTTAGGGTAGTTTCCTATAATTCACCCCTCCACTTT